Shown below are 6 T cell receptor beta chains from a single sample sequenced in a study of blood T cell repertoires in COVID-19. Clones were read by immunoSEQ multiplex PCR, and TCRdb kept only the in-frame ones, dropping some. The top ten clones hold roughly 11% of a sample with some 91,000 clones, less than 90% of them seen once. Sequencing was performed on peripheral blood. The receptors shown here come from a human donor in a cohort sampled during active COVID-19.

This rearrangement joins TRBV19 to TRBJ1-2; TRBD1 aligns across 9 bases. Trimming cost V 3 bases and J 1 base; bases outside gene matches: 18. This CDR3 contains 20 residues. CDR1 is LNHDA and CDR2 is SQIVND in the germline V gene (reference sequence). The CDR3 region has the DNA TGTGCCAGTAGTATGGAACCGACAGGGGGAACGGGATCGTATAACTATGGCTACACCTTC. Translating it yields CASSMEPTGGTGSYNYGYTF.

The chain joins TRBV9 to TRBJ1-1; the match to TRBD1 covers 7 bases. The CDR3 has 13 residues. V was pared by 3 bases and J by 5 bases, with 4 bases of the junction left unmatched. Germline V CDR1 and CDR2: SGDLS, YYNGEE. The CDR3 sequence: CASSGQGATEAFF. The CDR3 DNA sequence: TGTGCCAGCAGCGGACAGGGCGCGACTGAAGCTTTCTTT.

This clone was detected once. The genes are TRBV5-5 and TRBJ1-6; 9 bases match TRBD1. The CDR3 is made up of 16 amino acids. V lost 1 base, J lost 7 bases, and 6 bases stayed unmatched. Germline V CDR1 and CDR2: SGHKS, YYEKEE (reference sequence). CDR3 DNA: TGTGCCAGCAGCTTGACACAGGGGGCGAACAATTCACCCCTCCACTTT. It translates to CASSLTQGANNSPLHF.

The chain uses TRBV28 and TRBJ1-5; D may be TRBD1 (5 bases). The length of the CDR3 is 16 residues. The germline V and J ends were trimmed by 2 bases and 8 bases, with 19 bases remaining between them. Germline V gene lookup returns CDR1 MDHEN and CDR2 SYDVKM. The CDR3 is CASSLGGVGIREPQHF. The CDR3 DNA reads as TGTGCCAGCAGTTTAGGGGGGGTCGGTATCAGAGAGCCCCAGCATTTT.

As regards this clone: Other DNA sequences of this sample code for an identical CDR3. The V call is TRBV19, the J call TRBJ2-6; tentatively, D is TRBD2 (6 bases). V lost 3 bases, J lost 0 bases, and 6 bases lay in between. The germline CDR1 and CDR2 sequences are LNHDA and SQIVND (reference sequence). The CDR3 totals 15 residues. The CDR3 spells CASSIGSSGANVLTF. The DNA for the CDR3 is TGTGCCAGTAGTATCGGGAGCTCTGGGGCCAACGTCCTGACTTTC.

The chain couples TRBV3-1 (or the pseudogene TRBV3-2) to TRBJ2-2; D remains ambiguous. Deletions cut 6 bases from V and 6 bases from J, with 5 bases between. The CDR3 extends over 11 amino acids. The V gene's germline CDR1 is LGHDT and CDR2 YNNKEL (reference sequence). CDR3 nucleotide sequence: TGTGCCAGCAGTACTTCCGGGGAGCTGTTTTTT. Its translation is CASSTSGELFF.